These 32 T cell receptor beta chains were sequenced from one sample in a study of beta chain features in type 1 diabetes. The study's findings and limits: Type 1 diabetes patients had TCRB CDR3s that were shorter (moderately but significantly so) in all four CD4+ subsets.

Every isolated RNA sample was fully reverse transcribed, so sequencing captured expressed TCRB transcripts. Libraries were prepared by immunoSEQ multiplex PCR; TCRdb keeps only in-frame clonotypes and omits some of them. This table holds roughly 150,000 clones, approximately 9.1% found once. Their specific antigens are unknown. Sequencing was performed on central memory CD4+ T cells from blood. The origin of the receptors is a woman in her thirties with type 1 diabetes.

This sequence joins TRBV5-6 and TRBJ2-3, with TRBD2 as a possible D gene (5 bases). V was cut by 4 bases and J by 6 bases, with 12 bases left in between. Germline CDR1 SGHDT, CDR2 YYEEEE. CDR3 size: 13 residues. This chain's CDR3 is CASSNQRGDTQYF. The DNA of the CDR3 is TGTGCCAGCAGCAACCAGAGAGGGGATACGCAGTATTTT.

In regard to this clone: A much larger clone is a single base away; this may be a read error. The sample contains more than one DNA sequence encoding this CDR3. The CDR3 DNA reads TGCGCCAGCAGCCATCGCGGATTGAACAATGAGCAGTTCTTC. It is translated as CASSHRGLNNEQFF. This sequence joins TRBV4-1 and TRBJ2-1; D is undetermined. Germline CDR1 MGHRA, CDR2 YSYEKL. The CDR3 is made up of 14 amino acids. V shed 3 bases and J shed 5 bases, with 11 bases lying between them.

The genes are TRBV7-9 and TRBJ1-1; the D is unclear. From germline, CDR1 is SEHNR and CDR2 FQNEAQ (reference sequence). This CDR3 is built from 11 residues. Trimming took off 5 bases at V and 4 bases at J, with 5 bases between the two ends. The CDR3 coding sequence is TGTGCCAGCAGCCCGGGCACTGAAGCTTTCTTT. Translation gives CASSPGTEAFF.

This clone was seen a handful of times. The chain recombines TRBV5-4 with TRBJ2-7; 10 bases agree with TRBD1. V lost 5 bases and J lost 1; bases outside the gene matches: 6. Germline assignment: CDR1 SGHNT and CDR2 YYREEE (reference sequence). The CDR3 runs to 15 residues. CDR3 sequence (DNA): TGTGCCAGCAGGGCCGGGACAGGGGTGTCCTACGAGCAGTACTTC. Its protein product is CASRAGTGVSYEQYF.

V gene TRBV5-5 combines with J gene TRBJ1-1; TRBD1 might be the D (6 bases). This CDR3 region has 15 residues. Germline values: CDR1 SGHKS, CDR2 YYEKEE (reference sequence). Trimming removed 4 bases from V and 0 bases from J, with 13 bases in between. The CDR3 spells CASSGQLLMNTEAFF. DNA for the CDR3: TGTGCCAGCAGCGGACAGCTCCTCATGAACACTGAAGCTTTCTTT.

This clone showed up just a few times. This sequence joins TRBV5-6 and TRBJ2-7; 8 bases are shared with TRBD1. The germline V gene encodes CDR1 SGHDT and CDR2 YYEEEE. The CDR3 extends over 13 amino acids. V was pared by 7 bases and J by 2 bases, with 5 bases of the junction left unmatched. CDR3 nucleotide sequence: TGTGCCAGCTGCGGACAGGGAACCTACGAGCAGTACTTC. It codes for CASCGQGTYEQYF.

The CDR3 bases are TGTGCTAGTGGTTTGGGACAGGGGGCTTGGGAGACCCAGTACTTC. Translating gives CASGLGQGAWETQYF. The J gene is TRBJ2-5, the V gene TRBV12-5, with 10 bases identical to TRBD1. CDR1 and CDR2 from the germline V gene are LGHNT and FRNRAP. This CDR3 spans 15 amino acids. The ends lost 1 base at V and 5 bases at J; junction bases unmatched: 4.

The chain employs TRBV9 and TRBJ2-7; TRBD1 aligns across 9 bases. Per germline, CDR1 SGDLS and CDR2 YYNGEE. The V segment lost 4 bases and the J segment 2 bases; nucleotides outside the gene matches: 1. The CDR3 is 13 residues long. The CDR3 reads CASSWDRAYEQYF. The CDR3 DNA follows: TGTGCCAGCAGCTGGGACAGGGCCTACGAGCAGTACTTC.

This clone turned up a few times. Other DNA sequences within the sample encode an identical CDR3. This rearrangement joins TRBV30 to TRBJ2-7, with 10 positions matching TRBD1. Germline V CDR1 and CDR2: GTSNPN, SVGIG (reference sequence). The trim removed 5 bases at V and 3 bases at J, leaving 1 base unmatched. This CDR3 has 12 residues. CDR3 nucleotides: TGTGCCTGGGGGACAGGGGTCTACGAGCAGTACTTC. Translating it yields CAWGTGVYEQYF.

The V and J genes are TRBV5-4 and TRBJ2-4, with unresolved D. The germline gives CDR1 SGHNT, CDR2 YYREEE (reference sequence). V was trimmed by 0 bases and J by 5 bases, leaving 12 bases between them. The CDR3 runs to 15 residues. In nucleotides, the CDR3 is TGTGCCAGCAGCTTGGCCGGAGATTTGGAAAACATTCAGTACTTC. Translating gives CASSLAGDLENIQYF.

The chain uses TRBV18 and TRBJ2-7; D may be TRBD1 (5 bases). This CDR3 is built from 13 residues. Trimming cost V 0 bases and J 3 bases, with 6 bases left between them. The germline V gene has CDR1 KGHSH and CDR2 LQKENI. CDR3 coding DNA: TGTGCCAGCTCACCACCGACAGACTACGAGCAGTACTTC. Amino acid sequence: CASSPPTDYEQYF. The variable domain in full, completed from reference TRBV18 and TRBJ2-7, reads NAGVMQNPRHLVRRRGQEARLRCSPMKGHSHVYWYRQLPEEGLKFMVYLQKENIIDESGMPKERFSAEFPKEGPSILRIQQVVRGDSAAYFCASSPPTDYEQYFGPGTRLTVT.

This clone was recorded a few times. The chain combines TRBV5-1 with TRBJ1-5; D may be TRBD1 (6 bases). The CDR3 has 14 residues. Germline V gene lookup returns CDR1 SGHRS and CDR2 YFSETQ. V was pared by 0 bases and J by 8 bases, with 12 bases between. The chain's CDR3 is CASSLGGGEEPQHF. In DNA, the CDR3 is TGCGCCAGCAGCTTGGGGGGGGGCGAGGAGCCCCAGCATTTT.

This clone appeared a few times. The chain carries TRBV4-1 and TRBJ1-2; D may be TRBD1 (6 bases). This CDR3 comprises 12 residues. Trimming pared 3 bases from V and 6 bases from J, leaving 8 bases between. Germline CDR1 and CDR2: MGHRA and YSYEKL. The CDR3 is CASSQPGDGYTF. The DNA of the CDR3 is TGCGCCAGCAGCCAGCCAGGGGATGGCTACACCTTC.

This chain links TRBV11-2 with TRBJ1-1, with 7 bases lining up with TRBD1. V trimming: 5 bases; J trimming: 5 bases; junction bases outside the gene matches: 8. Germline V gene lookup returns CDR1 SGHAT and CDR2 FQNNGV. The CDR3 is made up of 14 amino acids. The CDR3 protein is CASSLNRGKTEAFF. The CDR3 coding sequence is TGTGCCAGCAGCCTGAACAGGGGAAAGACTGAAGCTTTCTTT.

For this clone: At one boundary the junction diverges from the germline segment, which might be a read error. The chain is built from TRBV18 and TRBJ2-7; 16 bases are shared with TRBD2. Germline values: CDR1 KGHSH, CDR2 LQKENI. The CDR3 runs to 16 residues. This CDR3 reads CASSPPAGTSGRAVLF. CDR3 coding DNA: TGTGCCAGCTCACCACCGGCCGGGACTAGCGGGAGGGCCGTATTATTC.

This sequence joins TRBV14 and TRBJ2-7; D is perhaps TRBD1 (5 bases). The germline gives CDR1 SGHDN, CDR2 FVKESK. V was pared by 0 bases and J by 3 bases, with 12 bases between. The CDR3 has 15 residues. The CDR3 region has the DNA TGTGCCAGCAGCCAAGATTCTACAGGACACTACGAGCAGTACTTC. Its protein is CASSQDSTGHYEQYF.

This clone has just a few counts. This chain connects TRBV4-2 to TRBJ2-5; D is undetermined. Germline V gene lookup returns CDR1 LGHNA and CDR2 YNFKEQ. Trimming took 0 bases from V and 5 from J, leaving 10 bases between them. CDR3 size: 14 residues. CDR3 region: CASSQDSVGETQYF. As DNA, the CDR3 is TGTGCCAGCAGCCAAGATTCAGTGGGCGAGACCCAGTACTTC.

The rearrangement joins TRBV7-9 to TRBJ1-1; possible D gene TRBD1, 5 bases. The V end lost 6 bases, the J end lost 0 bases, and 17 bases lay between the germline ends. Germline assignment: CDR1 SEHNR and CDR2 FQNEAQ (reference sequence). The length of the CDR3 is 16 residues. In DNA form, the CDR3 reads TGTGCCAGCAGAAATTACCAGGGCCCCATGAACACTGAAGCTTTCTTT. Translating it yields CASRNYQGPMNTEAFF.

This chain uses TRBV7-3 with TRBJ2-7; TRBD2 might be the D (6 bases). Deletions cut 5 bases from V and 6 bases from J, with 14 bases between. The CDR3 sequence is 13 residues long. The V gene's germline CDR1 is SGHTA and CDR2 FQGTGA. The CDR3 nucleotides are TGTGCCAGCAGCGCATTAGCGGATAGCGAGCAGTACTTC. This translates into CASSALADSEQYF. The variable domain in full, completed from reference TRBV7-3 and TRBJ2-7, reads GAGVSQTPSNKVTEKGKYVELRCDPISGHTALYWYRQSLGQGPEFLIYFQGTGAADDSGLPNDRFFAVRPEGSVSTLKIQRTERGDSAVYLCASSALADSEQYFGPGTRLTVT.

This clone came up a few times. The chain links TRBV14 to TRBJ2-3; perhaps TRBD2 as D (5 bases). The CDR3 length is 18 residues. Germline V lookup: CDR1 SGHDN, CDR2 FVKESK. Trimming left V 1 base short and J 4 bases short, with 21 bases between. CDR3 sequence: CASSQGRTERHGADTQYF. DNA for the CDR3: TGTGCCAGCAGCCAAGGTCGTACGGAGCGGCACGGGGCAGATACGCAGTATTTT.

J is TRBJ2-5 and V is TRBV11-3, with TRBD2 identical over 8 bases. The length of the CDR3 is 16 residues. The V gene's germline CDR1 is SGHNT and CDR2 YENEEA. V gave up 4 bases and J gave up 3 bases; unmatched junction bases: 10. The CDR3 DNA sequence: TGTGCCAGCAGCTCTAGGACTAGCCAGGATGAAGAGACCCAGTACTTC. Translated: CASSSRTSQDEETQYF.

The rearrangement links TRBV27 to TRBJ1-1, with a weak D call TRBD1 (6 bases). The germline CDR1 and CDR2 sequences are MNHEY and SMNVEV (reference sequence). Trimming took 10 bases from V and 1 from J, leaving 16 bases between them. The CDR3 runs 14 residues. This CDR3 is CATSPQGRNTEAFF. For the CDR3, the DNA is TGTGCCACCTCCCCACAGGGAAGGAACACTGAAGCTTTCTTT.

The gene calls are TRBV7-3 and TRBJ1-2; D gene uncertain. Deletions cut 7 bases from V and 8 bases from J, with 17 bases between. The CDR3 extends over 13 amino acids. Per germline, CDR1 SGHTA and CDR2 FQGTGA. Written as DNA, the CDR3 is TGTGCCAGCAACAACGGGGTTGGTCAGGGCTACACCTTC. It codes for CASNNGVGQGYTF. The complete variable domain, with remaining parts taken from reference TRBV7-3 and TRBJ1-2, reads GAGVSQTPSNKVTEKGKYVELRCDPISGHTALYWYRQSLGQGPEFLIYFQGTGAADDSGLPNDRFFAVRPEGSVSTLKIQRTERGDSAVYLCASNNGVGQGYTFGSGTRLTVV.

The chain uses TRBV21-1 and TRBJ2-7; the listed D gene, TRBD2, was not tested against the DNA. TRBV21-1 is described as a pseudogene. This CDR3 has 17 residues. The DNA of the CDR3 is TGTGCCAGCAGCAAAGGCGGACTAGCGGGAACCTCCTACGAGCAGTACTTC. Protein product: CASSKGGLAGTSYEQYF.

This clone was detected only a few times. The chain combines TRBV30 with TRBJ1-1; possibly TRBD1 for D (5 bases). The germline V gene has CDR1 GTSNPN and CDR2 SVGIG (reference sequence). The CDR3 sequence is 13 residues long. Trimming shortened V by 1 base and J by 1 base, and 7 bases separated the two germline ends. The CDR3 spells CAWSAQANTEAFF. As DNA, the CDR3 is TGTGCCTGGAGTGCACAGGCGAACACTGAAGCTTTCTTT. Full variable domain (rest looked up from reference TRBV30 and TRBJ1-1): SQTIHQWPATLVQPVGSPLSLECTVEGTSNPNLYWYRQAAGRGLQLLFYSVGIGQISSEVPQNLSASRPQDRQFILSSKKLLLSDSGFYLCAWSAQANTEAFFGQGTRLTVV.

The chain recombines TRBV7-8 with TRBJ2-5; the D gene is possibly TRBD1 (6 bases). The CDR3 is 13 amino acids. V dropped 5 bases and J dropped 4 bases, with 11 bases sitting between them. Germline CDR1 SGHVS, CDR2 FQNEAQ. CDR3 protein: CASSAQGRETQYF. The CDR3 DNA reads TGTGCCAGCAGCGCCCAGGGGCGAGAGACCCAGTACTTC.

In its sample, this clone was seen a few times. This chain uses TRBV5-1 with TRBJ1-1; tentatively, D is TRBD1 (5 bases). CDR1 and CDR2 (germline): SGHRS, YFSETQ. The CDR3 is 14 residues long. V dropped 4 bases and J dropped 5 bases, with 15 bases sitting between them. The CDR3 DNA follows: TGCGCCAGCAGCCAGCAGGGTTTACGGACTGAAGCTTTCTTT. The encoded protein is CASSQQGLRTEAFF.

The rearrangement joins TRBV19 to TRBJ1-2; 9 positions match TRBD1. V lost 3 bases to trimming and J lost 6 bases; unmatched junction nucleotides: 8. Germline V gives CDR1 LNHDA, CDR2 SQIVND (reference sequence). The CDR3 sequence is 15 residues long. This CDR3 is CASSIGWGTGNGYTF. As DNA, the CDR3 is TGTGCCAGTAGTATCGGGTGGGGGACAGGGAATGGCTACACCTTC.

The chain couples TRBV29-1 to TRBJ2-2; 10 bases align to TRBD2. The CDR3 extends over 15 amino acids. Germline lookup yields CDR1 SQVTM and CDR2 ANQGSEA. The trim removed 5 bases at V and 5 bases at J, leaving 8 bases unmatched. The CDR3 here is CSVRGLAGVTGELFF. The DNA for the CDR3 is TGCAGCGTTAGAGGGCTAGCGGGAGTGACCGGGGAGCTGTTTTTT.

The J gene is TRBJ2-7, the V gene TRBV5-1; no definite D call. In germline, CDR1 is SGHRS, CDR2 YFSETQ. Trimming took 1 base from V and 2 from J, leaving 10 bases between them. The CDR3 contains 14 residues. The CDR3: CASSLYGTAYEQYF. The DNA for the CDR3 is TGCGCCAGCAGCTTGTACGGCACAGCCTACGAGCAGTACTTC.

The V call is TRBV6-5, the J call TRBJ1-2; TRBD1 matches 9 bases. The germline gives CDR1 MNHEY, CDR2 SVGAGI. The CDR3 contains 14 residues. V was pared by 7 bases and J by 4 bases, with 7 bases of the junction left unmatched. The CDR3 loop is CASIPTGGTYGYTF. The CDR3, as DNA: TGTGCCAGCATTCCGACAGGGGGAACCTATGGCTACACCTTC.

In this sample, this clone turned up a few times. V and J are TRBV9 and TRBJ2-7; 13 bases fit TRBD2. The germline CDR1 and CDR2 sequences are SGDLS and YYNGEE. The CDR3 totals 20 residues. V was pared by 1 base and J by 4 bases, with 17 bases of the junction left unmatched. The chain's CDR3 is CASSVKAGTSGTRGSYEQYF. The CDR3, as DNA: TGTGCCAGCAGCGTAAAAGCCGGGACTAGCGGGACGCGAGGCTCTTACGAGCAGTACTTC.